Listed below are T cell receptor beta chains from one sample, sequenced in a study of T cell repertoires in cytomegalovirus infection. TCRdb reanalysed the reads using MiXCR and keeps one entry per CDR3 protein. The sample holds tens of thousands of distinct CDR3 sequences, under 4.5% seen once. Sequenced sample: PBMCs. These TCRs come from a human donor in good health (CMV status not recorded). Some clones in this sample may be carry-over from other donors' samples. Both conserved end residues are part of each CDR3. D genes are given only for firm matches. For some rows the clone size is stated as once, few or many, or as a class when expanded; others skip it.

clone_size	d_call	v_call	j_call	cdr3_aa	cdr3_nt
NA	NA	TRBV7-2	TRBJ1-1	CASSLVTPPPTIRDTEAFF	TGTGCCAGCAGCTTAGTCACCCCCCCCCCGACAATTCGAGACACTGAAGCTTTCTTT
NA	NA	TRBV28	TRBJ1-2	CASSLVSFIYGYTF	TGTGCCAGCAGTTTGGTCAGTTTTATCTATGGCTACACCTTC
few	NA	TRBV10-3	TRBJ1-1	CAISESDTGITEAFF	TGTGCCATCAGTGAGTCCGACACGGGCATCACTGAAGCTTTCTTT
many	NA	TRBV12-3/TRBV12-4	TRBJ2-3	CASSWGGGLTDTQYF	TGTGCCAGCAGTTGGGGAGGCGGCTTAACAGATACGCAGTATTTT
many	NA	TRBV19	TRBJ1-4	CASSMEATNEKLFF	TGTGCCAGTAGTATGGAGGCAACTAATGAAAAACTGTTTTTT
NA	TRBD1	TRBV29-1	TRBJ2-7	CSVAGGTGDEQYF	TGCAGCGTCGCTGGGGGGACAGGGGACGAGCAGTACTTC
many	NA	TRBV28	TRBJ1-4	CASSIRRRATNEKLFF	TGTGCCAGCAGTATCCGACGGAGGGCAACTAATGAAAAACTGTTTTTT
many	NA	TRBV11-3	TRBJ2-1	CASSKSSYNEQFF	TGTGCCAGCAGCAAAAGCTCCTACAATGAGCAGTTCTTC
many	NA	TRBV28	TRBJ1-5	CASSFFLNQPQHF	TGTGCCAGCAGTTTTTTCCTTAATCAGCCCCAGCATTTT
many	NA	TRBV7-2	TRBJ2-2	CASSLGLGGELFF	TGTGCCAGCAGCTTGGGACTTGGCGGGGAGCTGTTTTTT
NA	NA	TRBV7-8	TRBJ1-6	CASSGGANNSPLHF	TGTGCCAGCAGCGGGGGAGCTAACAATTCACCCCTCCACTTT
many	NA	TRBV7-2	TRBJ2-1	CASSIEVEQFF	TGTGCCAGCAGCATAGAGGTAGAGCAGTTCTTC
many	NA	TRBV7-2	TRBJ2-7	CASSLVAESSYEQYF	TGTGCCAGCAGCTTAGTGGCGGAAAGCTCCTACGAGCAGTACTTC
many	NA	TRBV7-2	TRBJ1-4	CASSLSGVGEKLFF	TGTGCCAGCAGCTTATCAGGGGTGGGTGAAAAACTGTTTTTT
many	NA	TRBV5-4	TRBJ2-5	CASSVDQETQYF	TGTGCCAGCAGCGTCGACCAAGAGACCCAGTACTTC
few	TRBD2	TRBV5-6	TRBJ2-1	CASSLPAGVNEQFF	TGTGCCAGCAGCTTACCGGCGGGAGTCAATGAGCAGTTCTTC
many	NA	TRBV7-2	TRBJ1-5	CASSLGVGSNQPQHF	TGTGCCAGCAGCTTAGGGGTTGGAAGCAATCAGCCCCAGCATTTT
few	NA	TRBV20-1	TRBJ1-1	CSAPMAGRRRDTEAFF	TGCAGTGCCCCAATGGCCGGGAGACGCAGGGACACTGAAGCTTTCTTT
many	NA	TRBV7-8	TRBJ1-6	CASSLGPRSYNSPLHF	TGTGCCAGCAGCTTAGGGCCGCGAAGCTATAATTCACCCCTCCACTTT
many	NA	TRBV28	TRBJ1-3	CASRSPGLRRGNTIYF	TGTGCCAGCAGATCGCCGGGACTCCGACGAGGAAACACCATATATTTT
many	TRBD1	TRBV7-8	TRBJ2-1	CASSQGTANNEQFF	TGTGCCAGCAGCCAAGGGACAGCTAACAATGAGCAGTTCTTC
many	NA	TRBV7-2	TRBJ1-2	CASSSRTIYGYTF	TGTGCCAGCAGCTCCAGGACCATCTATGGCTACACCTTC
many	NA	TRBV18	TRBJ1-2	CASSPRGGGYTF	TGTGCCAGCTCACCACGAGGTGGTGGCTACACCTTC
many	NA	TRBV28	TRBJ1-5	CASSLVGQGYQPQHF	TGTGCCAGCAGTTTAGTTGGGCAGGGGTATCAGCCCCAGCATTTT
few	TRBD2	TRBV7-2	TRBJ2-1	CASSVLAGVYNEQFF	TGTGCCAGCAGCGTCCTAGCGGGGGTCTACAATGAGCAGTTCTTC
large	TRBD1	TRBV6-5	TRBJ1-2	CASSYWTGAGYTF	TGTGCCAGCAGTTACTGGACAGGGGCCGGCTACACCTTC
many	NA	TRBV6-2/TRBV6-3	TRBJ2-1	CASSLGPTYNEQFF	TGTGCCAGCAGTCTGGGACCGACCTACAATGAGCAGTTCTTC
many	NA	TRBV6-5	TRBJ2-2	CASSYPLSGELFF	TGTGCCAGCAGTTATCCTCTATCGGGGGAGCTGTTTTTT
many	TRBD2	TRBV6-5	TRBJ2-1	CASSYSGTSVYNEQFF	TGTGCCAGCAGCTACTCCGGGACTAGCGTCTACAATGAGCAGTTCTTC
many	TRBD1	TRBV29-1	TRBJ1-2	CTATGTGGYTF	TGCACCGCGACAGGGACCGGTGGCTACACCTTC
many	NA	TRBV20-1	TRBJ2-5	CSALGQYQETQYF	TGCAGTGCTCTAGGACAGTACCAAGAGACCCAGTACTTC
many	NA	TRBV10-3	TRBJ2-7	CAISDAGTMVDEQYF	TGTGCCATCAGTGATGCCGGGACGATGGTCGACGAGCAGTACTTC
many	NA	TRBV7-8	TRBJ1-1	CASSLKTLDTTNTEAFF	TGTGCCAGCAGCTTAAAAACCCTGGACACAACGAACACTGAAGCTTTCTTT
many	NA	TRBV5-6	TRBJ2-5	CASSLAQGGKETQYF	TGTGCCAGCAGCTTGGCCCAAGGCGGGAAAGAGACCCAGTACTTC
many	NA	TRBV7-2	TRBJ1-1	CASSQQREAFF	TGTGCCAGCAGCCAACAGCGAGAAGCTTTCTTT
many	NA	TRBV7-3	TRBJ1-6	CASSRTNNSPLHF	TGTGCCAGCAGCAGGACCAATAATTCACCCCTCCACTTT
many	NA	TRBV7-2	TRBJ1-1	CASRPRRGAGTEAFF	TGTGCCAGCAGGCCCAGGAGAGGCGCCGGTACTGAAGCTTTCTTT
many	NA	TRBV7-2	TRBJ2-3	CASSLGAGVDDTQYF	TGTGCCAGCAGCTTAGGCGCAGGGGTAGATGATACGCAGTATTTT
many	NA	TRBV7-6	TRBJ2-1	CASSPQGFNEQFF	TGTGCCAGCAGTCCTCAGGGGTTCAATGAGCAGTTCTTC
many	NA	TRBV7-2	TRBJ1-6	CASSLGANSPLHF	TGTGCCAGCAGCTTAGGGGCGAATTCACCCCTCCACTTT
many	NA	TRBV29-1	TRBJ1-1	CSVGSGGGEAFF	TGCAGCGTTGGGTCGGGTGGGGGTGAAGCTTTCTTT
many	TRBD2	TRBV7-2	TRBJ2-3	CASSLSGGQDTQYF	TGTGCCAGCAGCTTGTCGGGAGGGCAAGATACGCAGTATTTT
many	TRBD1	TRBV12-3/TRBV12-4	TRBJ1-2	CASFWPPQGVGGYTF	TGTGCCAGCTTTTGGCCTCCACAGGGGGTTGGTGGCTACACCTTC
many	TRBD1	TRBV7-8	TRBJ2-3	CASSLYSAGGGDTQYF	TGTGCCAGCAGCTTATATTCGGCAGGGGGCGGAGATACGCAGTATTTT
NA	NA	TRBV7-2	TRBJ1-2	CASSLGGTLYGYTF	TGTGCCAGCAGCCTTGGGGGGACTCTCTATGGCTACACCTTC